The text below deals with one T cell receptor (beta chain). Its antigen is not known. Prior to sequencing, the ViraFEST assay stimulated PBMC with viral peptide pools, which expanded the antigen-specific CD4+ T cells. The culture ran for 10 days, and then CD4+ T cells were isolated. None of the vaccinated had previously contracted SARS-CoV-2, and their nucleocapsid antibodies tested negative. About 2.2 million PBMC per well were cultured with 9 to 10 IU/ml IL-2 and 7.5 to 10 ug/ml peptides. The sample is drawn from a study of vaccination effects on CD4 cells after COVID-19. V gave up 4 bases and J gave up 7 bases; unmatched junction bases: 16. Germline V CDR1 and CDR2: SGHRS, YFSETQ. CDR3 length: 17 residues. Profiled with immunoSEQ multiplex PCR; TCRdb holds only in-frame clones, not every one. Seen here are 35,000 to 40,000 clones, about three fifths observed once, and the top ten hold approximately 15%.

The TCR was taken from a human donor who received a COVID-19 vaccine. The sequences come from CD4+ T cells from PBMCs cultured with HCoV-OC43 spike peptides, collected before COVID-19 vaccination. Subset defined: HCoV-OC43 spike overlapping peptide pool stimulation. This rearrangement joins TRBV5-1 to TRBJ2-2; 7 bases fit TRBD2. In nucleotides, the CDR3 is TGCGCCAGCAGCCCGAGCAGTACTGGCGGGAGTGTCGGGGAGCTGTTTTTT. Translation: CASSPSSTGGSVGELFF.